The sequence of this TCR beta chain was determined in a study of T cells in Graves' hyperthyroidism and ophthalmopathy. The investigators amplified TCR beta CDR3 regions from RNA transcripts. HTBI primers were employed in a first-round RT-PCR of the TCR CDR3. TCRdb reprocessed the multiplex PCR reads with MiXCR, giving one entry per CDR3 protein. The table shows some 300,000 distinct CDR3 sequences, with 10% to 15% occurring only once. Trimming stripped 3 bases from V and 7 bases from J, with 10 bases between. Germline CDR1 reads LGHDT; CDR2 reads YNNKEL (reference sequence). CDR3 length equals 13 residues. This clonotype has ten or more counts.

Material: blood. The V gene is TRBV3-1, the J gene TRBJ1-5, with D possibly TRBD1 on 6 matching bases. This sequence was found in a woman aged 25 to 39 with Graves' hyperthyroidism that later progressed to Graves' ophthalmopathy. CDR3 nucleotides: TGTGCCAGCAGCCAGACTGGACAGCAGCCCCAGCATTTT. This encodes CASSQTGQQPQHF.